Below, one TCR beta chain is given with its context. Its antigen is unidentified. This record comes from a study of Ad26.COV2.S vaccination and SARS-CoV-2 variants. Study findings and constraints: Vaccinees reportedly had broad spike-specific CD8+ and CD4+ T cell responses. Recipients given vaccine exceeded placebo recipients in spike-specific TCR breadth. Analyses of TCR breadth and depth may have underestimated total T cell responses.

Germline V gene data show CDR1 as MNHEY and CDR2 as SVGAGI. The CDR3 is 15 amino acids. V dropped 6 bases and J dropped 2 bases, with 14 bases sitting between them. Produced via immunoSEQ multiplex PCR; TCRdb's table is partial and in-frame only. Here the sample spans more than 150,000 clones, roughly 89% being singletons. The J gene is TRBJ1-3, the V gene TRBV6-5; a weak D match, TRBD1 (5 bases). This receptor was obtained from a human donor who had recovered from COVID-19. The source material was peripheral blood, sampled after recovery from COVID-19. The CDR3 loop reads CASSEGGGAGNTIYF. The CDR3 region has the DNA TGTGCCAGCAGCGAGGGCGGGGGAGCTGGAAACACCATATATTTT.